This TCR beta chain was retrieved from a study of T cell responses to AZD1222 COVID-19 vaccine listed by TCRdb under 2021. Context from the whole study: AZD1222 recipients given second doses at about 4 weeks or at about 12 weeks were pooled, since spike-specific TCR depth and breadth were not found to differ between the two schedules. A total of about 230 trial participants underwent TCR sequencing, of whom 200 to 220 received two doses of AZD1222 and around 26 received two doses of the MenACWY control vaccine. Trial participants were enrolled into age subgroups of 18-55, 56-69 and 70-plus years, which contained 148, 28 and 57 TCR-sequenced participants, respectively.

Comment on this clone: The clone's antigen remains unknown. No much larger clonotype is one base removed from it; base qualities were not supplied.

Looking up the germline V gene (reference sequence) yields CDR1 SGHKS and CDR2 YYEKEE. Between the V and J ends, shortened by 1 base and 3 bases respectively, the junction contains 10 bases. Counted from cysteine to phenylalanine, this CDR3 has 14 amino acids. The entry retains the CDR3 DNA only, 42 bases that are in frame from base 1. The investigation overall reported the following: Reportedly, almost half of the unique spike-specific TCRs recognized epitopes lying outside the regions that are mutated in the B.1.351 and B.1.1.7 variants. After two AZD1222 doses, spike-specific TCR breadth and depth were significantly higher than at day 0 and than in MenACWY recipients. The vaccine-associated CD4 TCRs covered the entire spike protein, and the dominant responses fell in regions 160-218 and 743-854. No day 14 peak-response samples were available, so repertoires were characterized only after the peak T cell response. Conclusions about previously exposed vaccinees were limited because only a handful of AZD1222 recipients were SARS-CoV-2 seropositive at baseline. Participants were mostly white British and included more females than males, and it was suggested by the authors that clonal diversity may have been underestimated. In the small 56-69-year group, the increase in depth fell short of significance, most likely because of low power.

The sample's time point label, decoded: baseline before first vaccination. Samples from vaccinated people were obtained from the UK trials COV001 and COV002, which included a single-blind randomized controlled phase 2/3 trial of AZD1222 (ChAdOx1 nCoV-19) in healthy adults. For TCRbeta chain sequencing, PBMC samples from trial participants were taken at day 0 and at day 28 after the second dose. The CDR3 regions of human TCRbeta chains were analyzed by immunosequencing. The original methods were these. Repertoire TCRs were matched against a reference library of SARS-CoV-2-specific TCRs generated with the MIRA antigen-specificity platform. Breadth was defined as the fraction of unique TCRs that were SARS-CoV-2-associated, and depth was defined as the fraction of total T cells that were SARS-CoV-2-associated. Using the MIRA data, each spike-specific TCR was mapped to the spike region that the TCR reacts to and placed in a CD4 or CD8 class. Log10-transformed breadth and depth values were compared by one-way ANOVA with Sidak's multiple comparisons tests. TCRdb limited this immuneACCESS table to in-frame rearrangements with V and J called. A share of clones is missing; checked studies link under half to unresolved V genes, and the rest is unexplained. V and J calls and clone size are copied from that table; D and trimming were computed from the DNA. The sample table holds about 130,000 clones, of which 80% to 90% were seen once. The top ten clones comprise over 5.5% of the sample.

This clonotype originated in an adult in good health. The specimen was peripheral blood, collected on day 0 of AZD1222 vaccination. The sequence links TRBV5-5 to TRBJ1-2; TRBD1 might be the D gene, on 6 matching bases. The bases read TGTGCCAGCAGCTTGTTGGGACAAGACTATGGCTACACCTTC. The resulting protein is CASSLLGQDYGYTF.